Listed here is a single T cell receptor beta chain. Its antigen specificity is not known. No much larger clone exists at a distance of one base, and base qualities are not known. TCRbeta CDR3 regions were amplified from genomic DNA using the immunoSEQ Assay, a bias-controlled multiplex PCR. Regarding the original processing steps: Nucleated cell counts per sample were estimated from amplification of reference gene primers within the assay. To quantify the absolute abundance of each unique TCRbeta CDR3 rearrangement, sequence reads were collapsed and filtered. For each sample, productive Simpson clonality was calculated as the square root of Simpson's diversity index across productive rearrangements. TCRdb re-hosts the immuneACCESS table, in-frame sequences only. Its copies lack some clones; in the studies checked, an unresolved V gene accounts for under half of them, and the cause for the rest is not known. The V and J calls and clone size are taken from that table; D and trimming were inferred from the DNA. This sample holds tens of thousands of clones; over 70% were observed only once. The ten most abundant clones make up around 4.2% of the sample.

This sample stems from a study of blood T cell repertoires in COVID-19 (dated by TCRdb to the early 2020s). Looking at the study overall: Samples from collaborators originated in the United States, Italy and Spain and spanned both the acute and convalescent phases of COVID-19. The material from the prospective study consisted of cDNA or gDNA derived from T cells, B-cell-depleted T cells, or PBMCs. Deeply sampled blood TCRbeta repertoires from subjects exposed to, actively infected with, or recovered from COVID-19 were included in the dataset. The repertoires were released in a freely available public database intended as a resource for research on the immune response to SARS-CoV-2. Samples were obtained from the ongoing ImmuneRACE study (first 160 participants) and from some 1,300 subjects provided by 6 global collaborators. A de-identified subject ID, COVID-19 status, age in years and sex were almost always included in the sample metadata. Where HLA class I and class II types were available, the types were taken from metadata supplied by the sample provider, not from assay-based typing.

Study-wide findings and limitations: The amount of clinical and demographic metadata varied by source and participant and was provided uncurated.

Whole blood was collected in K2EDTA tubes by collaborating institutions according to the institutions' own protocols. For TCRbeta analysis, collaborators shipped samples in one of three forms: frozen whole blood, isolated PBMCs, or DNA extracted from either of those sample types. The germline V gene (reference sequence) gives CDR1 as SGHKS and CDR2 as YYEKEE. Ends trimmed: V by 3 bases, J by 4 bases; bases unmatched to a gene: 12. The CDR3 covers 17 residues, taking in both the cysteine and the phenylalanine. The read is trimmed to its CDR3 DNA, 51 bases read in frame from base 1. Sequenced input: peripheral blood. The chain joins TRBV5-5 to TRBJ2-5; 10 bases in the junction line up with TRBD2. The receptor comes from a woman aged 50 to 65 with acute or convalescent COVID-19. This receptor carries the CDR3 CASSSLAGGTRGETQYF. The nucleotides read TGTGCCAGCAGCTCCTTAGCGGGGGGCACCAGGGGAGAGACCCAGTACTTC.